The 23 T cell receptor beta chains below all came from one sample that was sequenced in a study of regulatory T cells in long-lasting Graves disease. Construction of TCR beta libraries relied on iRepertoire HTBI primers and on Arm-PCR targeting CDR3 regions. TCRdb processed the multiplex PCR reads anew with MiXCR; each CDR3 protein has one entry. The profile shows roughly 500,000 distinct CDR3 sequences, about a fifth of them singletons. Time point described: persistent/refractory GD, antithyroid drugs over 5 years with positive TRAb. Construction of the TCR library relied on RNA isolated from PBMCs. The sequenced sample was peripheral blood mononuclear cells (PBMCs), obtained when the disease was refractory, from a patient treated with antithyroid drugs. Receptors were obtained from a female donor with Graves disease.

The gene calls are TRBV5-5 and TRBJ2-5; D remains ambiguous. CDR1 and CDR2 (germline): SGHKS, YYEKEE (reference sequence). The CDR3 has 15 residues. The V end lost 1 base, the J end lost 0 bases, and 10 bases lay between the germline ends. CDR3 nucleotide sequence: TGTGCCAGCAGCTTGAAATGGAATAACCAAGAGACCCAGTACTTC. It yields the protein CASSLKWNNQETQYF.

V and J are TRBV6-4 and TRBJ2-2; no reliable D call. The V end lost 1 base, the J end lost 2 bases, and 2 bases lay between the germline ends. Per the germline V gene, CDR1 is MRHNA and CDR2 is SNTAGT. This CDR3 contains 13 residues. CDR3 loop: CASSDFNTGELFF. The DNA for the CDR3 is TGTGCCAGCAGTGACTTCAACACCGGGGAGCTGTTTTTT.

The chain uses TRBV5-8 and TRBJ2-7; 9 bases are a match to TRBD1. Germline-derived CDR1 and CDR2 are SGHTS and YDEGEE. The CDR3 runs 16 residues. Trimming removed 7 bases from V and 3 bases from J; junction bases left unmatched: 14. The CDR3 sequence: CASYPTGTGYHYEQYF. Here the CDR3 DNA reads TGTGCCAGCTATCCTACCGGGACAGGGTACCACTACGAGCAGTACTTC.

This clonotype occurred many times. The chain has TRBV5-6 and TRBJ2-7; TRBD2 is a possible D gene (5 bases). V dropped 5 bases and J dropped 1 base, with 13 bases sitting between them. Germline loops: CDR1 SGHDT, CDR2 YYEEEE. This CDR3 spans 14 amino acids. This CDR3 is CASSLEGTSYEQYF. CDR3 coding DNA: TGTGCCAGCAGTCTAGAGGGCACTTCCTACGAGCAGTACTTC.

This clonotype was counted between two and nine times. The genes are TRBV30 and TRBJ2-7; a possible D gene is TRBD2 (5 bases). CDR1 GTSNPN and CDR2 SVGIG come from the germline V gene (reference sequence). The CDR3 loop spans 12 amino acids. Trimming cost V 0 bases and J 7 bases, with 10 bases left between them. In nucleotides, the CDR3 is TGTGCCTGGAGTGTAGGAGGCGGGGAGCAGTACTTC. Its protein product is CAWSVGGGEQYF.

Many counts were recorded for this clonotype. The chain has TRBV28 and TRBJ1-2; tentative D call: TRBD1 (6 bases). The CDR3 loop spans 14 amino acids. V was trimmed by 3 bases and J by 5 bases, leaving 13 bases between them. CDR1 is MDHEN and CDR2 is SYDVKM in the germline V gene. The DNA of the CDR3 is TGTGCCAGCAGTTTCCCAAGGACAGATTATGGCTACACCTTC. Amino acid sequence: CASSFPRTDYGYTF.

On this clonotype: One base away lies a much larger clone, so this may be a sequencing read error. V is TRBV6-1 and J is TRBJ2-2; D tentatively reads TRBD1 or TRBD2 (5 bases each). The CDR3 is made up of 17 amino acids. Germline lookup yields CDR1 MNHNS and CDR2 SASEGT. The CDR3: CASSERVRGANTGERFF. The CDR3 DNA reads TGTGCCAGCAGTGAACGAGTCCGGGGCGCAAACACCGGGGAGCGGTTTTTT.

The J gene is TRBJ2-2, the V gene TRBV5-1; 7 nucleotides match TRBD2. The ends lost 5 bases at V and 4 bases at J; junction bases unmatched: 5. CDR3 size: 14 residues. Looked up from germline, CDR1 is SGHRS and CDR2 is YFSETQ. CDR3 in amino acids: CASRTSVFTGELFF. CDR3 DNA sequence: TGCGCCAGCAGAACTAGCGTGTTCACCGGGGAGCTGTTTTTT.

Points on this clonotype: A read error may explain this, as a much larger clone is one base away. This sequence joins TRBV6-1 and TRBJ1-5; 7 bases align to TRBD1. The CDR3 loop spans 20 amino acids. Germline loops: CDR1 MNHNS, CDR2 SASEGT. J was trimmed by 0 bases and V by 3 bases; bases with no gene match: 17. CDR3 coding DNA: TGTGCCAGCAGTGACGGACAGGCAGCGAACCACTATTGTAGCAATCAGCCCCAGCATTTT. Protein: CASSDGQAANHYCSNQPQHF.

The chain uses TRBV12-3 or TRBV12-4 and TRBJ2-2; 11 bases map to TRBD2. CDR3 length: 18 amino acids. V shed 1 base, J shed 5 bases, and the junction held 9 bases outside the gene matches. The DNA for the CDR3 is TGTGCCAGCAGTTTAGGGCTAGCGGGAGGAAAGAGGACCGGGGAGCTGTTTTTT. It yields the protein CASSLGLAGGKRTGELFF.

This clonotype was seen a few times. The V gene is TRBV4-2, the J gene TRBJ2-2, with 9 bases aligning to TRBD1. Germline V CDR1 and CDR2: LGHNA, YNFKEQ. CDR3 length equals 17 residues. The V segment lost 1 base and the J segment 3 bases; nucleotides outside the gene matches: 6. In DNA, the CDR3 is TGTGCCAGCAGCCAAGGGGCGGGACAGGGTTACACCGGGGAGCTGTTTTTT. Translation gives CASSQGAGQGYTGELFF.

The V and J genes are TRBV12-3 or TRBV12-4 and TRBJ2-1, with 10 bases that match TRBD2. J was trimmed by 1 base and V by 0 bases; bases with no gene match: 15. This CDR3 comprises 21 residues. CDR3 in DNA: TGTGCCAGCAGTTTAGCGCTAGTTGGACTAGCGGACTTTACATCCTACAATGAGCAGTTCTTC. Its translation: CASSLALVGLADFTSYNEQFF.

This clonotype occurred many times. The chain recombines TRBV7-2 with TRBJ1-2; maybe TRBD1 (5 bases). Germline V lookup: CDR1 SGHTA, CDR2 FQGNSA. This CDR3 contains 16 residues. V lost 5 bases and J 8 bases, leaving 24 bases between the germline ends. In DNA form, the CDR3 reads TGTGCCAGCAGCCAGCTTATGGGGCAGGCCATGATCGGCTACACCTTC. Protein sequence: CASSQLMGQAMIGYTF. Full variable domain (remainder filled in from reference TRBV7-2 and TRBJ1-2): GAGVSQSPSNKVTEKGKDVELRCDPISGHTALYWYRQSLGQGLEFLIYFQGNSAPDKSGLPSDRFSAERTGGSVSTLTIQRTQQEDSAVYLCASSQLMGQAMIGYTFGSGTRLTVV.

This clonotype was recorded at least ten times. CDR3 in amino acids: CASSVTGAGKTQYF. In DNA form, the CDR3 reads TGTGCCAGCAGTGTTACAGGGGCAGGAAAGACCCAGTACTTC. V is TRBV7-9 and J is TRBJ2-5; TRBD1 matches 7 bases. The germline V gene encodes CDR1 SEHNR and CDR2 FQNEAQ (reference sequence). The CDR3 length is 14 residues. The junction had 10 bases not matched to a gene; V was cut back by 6 bases and J by 6 bases.

J is TRBJ2-2 and V is TRBV6-1; 8 bases align to TRBD2. This CDR3 region has 15 residues. The germline V gene encodes CDR1 MNHNS and CDR2 SASEGT. The ends lost 7 bases at V and 3 bases at J; junction bases unmatched: 7. The CDR3, as DNA: TGTGCCAGCACCCGGGGGGGGAGGGACACCGGGGAGCTGTTTTTT. Translating it yields CASTRGGRDTGELFF.

This chain joins TRBV9 and TRBJ1-4; 10 bases are a match to TRBD1. Trimming at V came to 0 bases and at J to 8 bases, leaving 7 bases not matched to a gene. The CDR3 is 16 residues long. The germline V gene has CDR1 SGDLS and CDR2 YYNGEE. The DNA of the CDR3 is TGTGCCAGCAGCGTAGGCCTCGGGACAGGGGTAGAAAAACTGTTTTTT. Its translation: CASSVGLGTGVEKLFF.

The chain uses TRBV11-2 and TRBJ2-7; 12 bases are a match to TRBD2. Germline V gene data show CDR1 as SGHAT and CDR2 as FQNNGV. There are 15 residues in the CDR3. The junction had 8 bases not matched to a gene; V was cut back by 5 bases and J by 6 bases. The CDR3 DNA reads as TGTGCCAGCAGCCCACGGACTAGCGGGATGCTCGAGCAGTACTTC. It specifies CASSPRTSGMLEQYF.

This clonotype has ten or more counts. The gene calls are TRBV6-1 and TRBJ2-4; no reliable D call. Deletions cut 4 bases from V and 15 bases from J, with 13 bases between. The CDR3 runs 11 residues. Germline-derived CDR1 and CDR2 are MNHNS and SASEGT. The CDR3 bases are TGTGCCAGCAGTGGAACCTACATTGCGTACTTC. It codes for CASSGTYIAYF.

This clonotype appeared many times. The V and J genes are TRBV11-3 and TRBJ1-1; 10 nucleotides align to TRBD1. Germline assignment: CDR1 SGHNT and CDR2 YENEEA. The CDR3 has 13 residues. V gave up 5 bases and J gave up 7 bases; unmatched junction bases: 4. This CDR3 reads CASSAGTGDEAFF. Here the CDR3 DNA reads TGTGCCAGCAGCGCCGGGACAGGGGATGAAGCTTTCTTT. Filled out from reference TRBV11-3 and TRBJ1-1, the complete variable domain reads EAGVVQSPRYKIIEKKQPVAFWCNPISGHNTLYWYLQNLGQGPELLIRYENEEAVDDSQLPKDRFSAERLKGVDSTLKIQPAELGDSAVYLCASSAGTGDEAFFGQGTRLTVV.

The V call is TRBV6-5, the J call TRBJ2-7; D not certain. Germline V lookup: CDR1 MNHEY, CDR2 SVGAGI. This CDR3 has 13 amino acids. The ends were cut back, 0 bases at V and 6 bases at J, with 9 bases in the middle. CDR3 amino acids: CASSYSYSGEQYF. The CDR3 DNA follows: TGTGCCAGCAGTTACTCTTACTCGGGCGAGCAGTACTTC.

This clonotype was observed a handful of times. The V and J genes are TRBV4-1 and TRBJ2-7; possibly TRBD2 for D (6 bases). V was trimmed by 0 bases and J by 7 bases, leaving 10 bases between them. The germline CDR1 and CDR2 sequences are MGHRA and YSYEKL. This CDR3 has 13 amino acids. The CDR3 DNA sequence: TGCGCCAGCAGCCAAGAGCGGGGATGGGAGCAGTACTTC. This translates into CASSQERGWEQYF.

This clonotype has a count of ten or more. The J gene is TRBJ2-5, the V gene TRBV6-5, with D unresolved. The CDR3 spans 11 residues. The ends were cut back, 3 bases at V and 5 bases at J, with 4 bases in the middle. In germline, CDR1 is MNHEY, CDR2 SVGAGI. The CDR3 loop reads CASSYRETQYF. The CDR3 DNA sequence: TGTGCCAGCAGTTATCGGGAGACCCAGTACTTC.

To note about this clonotype: Being one base from a much bigger clone, this may be a read error. Because the CDR3 is missing its conserved closing phenylalanine or tryptophan, this is likely a read error. The chain has TRBV5-6 and TRBJ2-5; D may be TRBD2 (6 bases). Trimming shortened V by 1 base and J by 5 bases, and 15 bases separated the two germline ends. The CDR3 runs to 15 residues. Germline V gives CDR1 SGHDT, CDR2 YYEEEE. The CDR3 protein is CASSLRGGMGETQYL. The CDR3 bases are TGTGCCAGCAGCTTGCGCGGCGGGATGGGGGAGACCCAGTACCTC.